This T cell receptor (beta chain) originates from a study of blood T cell repertoires in COVID-19. TCRdb's table, derived via immunoSEQ multiplex PCR, lists solely in-frame clones and lacks some. The sample yields around 80,000 clones, about 68% seen once. This clone has only a few counts. V dropped 6 bases and J dropped 2; count of bases not matched to a gene: 10. This CDR3 contains 15 residues. CDR1 is LNHDA and CDR2 is SQIVND in the germline V gene (reference sequence). Sequences were obtained from peripheral blood. This sequence originates from a man aged 50-59 years with active or convalescent COVID-19. The chain recombines TRBV19 with TRBJ2-7; 7 bases align to TRBD1. The CDR3 DNA reads as TGTGCCAGTAGCCGAGAAAGGGGGCCAACCTACGAGCAGTACTTC. This sequence encodes CASSRERGPTYEQYF. Full variable domain (rest looked up from reference TRBV19 and TRBJ2-7): DGGITQSPKYLFRKEGQNVTLSCEQNLNHDAMYWYRQDPGQGLRLIYYSQIVNDFQKGDIAEGYSVSREKKESFPLTVTSAQKNPTAFYLCASSRERGPTYEQYFGPGTRLTVT.